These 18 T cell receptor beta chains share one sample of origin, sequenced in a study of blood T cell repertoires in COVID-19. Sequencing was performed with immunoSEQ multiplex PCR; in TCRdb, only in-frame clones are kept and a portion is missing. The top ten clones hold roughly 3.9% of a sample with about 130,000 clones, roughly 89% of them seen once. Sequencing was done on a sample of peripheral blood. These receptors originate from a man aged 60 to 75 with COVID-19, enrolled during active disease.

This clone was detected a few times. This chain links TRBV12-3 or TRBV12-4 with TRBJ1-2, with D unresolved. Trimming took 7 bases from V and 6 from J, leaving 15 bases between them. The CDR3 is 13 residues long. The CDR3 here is CASTLRAGNGYTF. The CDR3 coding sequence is TGTGCCAGCACACTCCGGGCGGGGAATGGCTACACCTTC.

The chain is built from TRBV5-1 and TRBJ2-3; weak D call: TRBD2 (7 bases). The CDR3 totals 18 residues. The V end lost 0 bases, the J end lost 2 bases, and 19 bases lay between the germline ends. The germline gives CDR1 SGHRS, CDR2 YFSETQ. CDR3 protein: CASSLVGGGHSFTDTQYF. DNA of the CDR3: TGCGCCAGCAGCTTGGTTGGCGGGGGCCATTCCTTCACAGATACGCAGTATTTT.

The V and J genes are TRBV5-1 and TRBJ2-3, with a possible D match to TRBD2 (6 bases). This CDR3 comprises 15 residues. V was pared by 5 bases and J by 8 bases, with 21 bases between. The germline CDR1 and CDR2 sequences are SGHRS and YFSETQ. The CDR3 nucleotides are TGCGCCAGCAGGCTAAGTGGGGGGAGCTTCGGTACGCAGTATTTT. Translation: CASRLSGGSFGTQYF.

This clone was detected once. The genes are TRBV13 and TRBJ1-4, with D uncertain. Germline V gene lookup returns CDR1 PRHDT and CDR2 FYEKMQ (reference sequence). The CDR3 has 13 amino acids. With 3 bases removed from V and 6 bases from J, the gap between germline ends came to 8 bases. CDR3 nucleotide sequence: TGTGCCAGCAGCTTCGGGGTCGATGAAAAACTGTTTTTT. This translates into CASSFGVDEKLFF.

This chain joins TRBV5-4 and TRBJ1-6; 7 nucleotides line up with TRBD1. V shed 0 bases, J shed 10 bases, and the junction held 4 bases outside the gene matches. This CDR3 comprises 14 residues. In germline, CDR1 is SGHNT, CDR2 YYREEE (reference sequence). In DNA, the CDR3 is TGTGCCAGCAGCTTGGAGACAGGGAACTCACCCCTCCACTTT. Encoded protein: CASSLETGNSPLHF.

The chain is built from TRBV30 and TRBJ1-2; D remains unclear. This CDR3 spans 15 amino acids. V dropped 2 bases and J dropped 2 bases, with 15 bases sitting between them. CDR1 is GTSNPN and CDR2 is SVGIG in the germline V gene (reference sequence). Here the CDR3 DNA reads TGTGCCTGGAGTTCCACGGGAGACTCCAACTATGGCTACACCTTC. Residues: CAWSSTGDSNYGYTF.

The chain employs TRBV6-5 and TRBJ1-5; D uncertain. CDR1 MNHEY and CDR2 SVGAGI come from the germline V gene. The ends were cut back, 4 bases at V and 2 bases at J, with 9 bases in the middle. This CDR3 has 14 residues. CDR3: CASSLQRGNQPQHF. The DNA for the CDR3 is TGTGCCAGCAGTTTACAGAGGGGCAATCAGCCCCAGCATTTT.

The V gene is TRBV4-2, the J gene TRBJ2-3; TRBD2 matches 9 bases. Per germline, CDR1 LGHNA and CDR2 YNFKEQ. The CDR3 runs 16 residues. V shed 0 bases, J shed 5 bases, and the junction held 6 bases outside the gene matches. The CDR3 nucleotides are TGTGCCAGCAGCCAAGAGGGCGGGGGGGCCCTAGATACGCAGTATTTT. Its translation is CASSQEGGGALDTQYF.

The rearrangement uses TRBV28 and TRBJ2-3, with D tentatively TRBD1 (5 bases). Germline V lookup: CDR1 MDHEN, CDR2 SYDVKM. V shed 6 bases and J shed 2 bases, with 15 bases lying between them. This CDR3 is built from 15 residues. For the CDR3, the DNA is TGTGCCAGCAGAGACCGACAGAGACTCACAGATACGCAGTATTTT. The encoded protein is CASRDRQRLTDTQYF.

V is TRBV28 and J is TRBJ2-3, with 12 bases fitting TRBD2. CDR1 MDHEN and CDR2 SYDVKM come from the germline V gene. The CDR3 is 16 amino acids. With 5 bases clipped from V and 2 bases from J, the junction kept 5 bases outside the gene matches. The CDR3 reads CASSLLAGGDTDTQYF. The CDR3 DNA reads TGTGCCAGCAGTCTACTAGCGGGGGGCGACACAGATACGCAGTATTTT. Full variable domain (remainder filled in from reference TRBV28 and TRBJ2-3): DVKVTQSSRYLVKRTGEKVFLECVQDMDHENMFWYRQDPGLGLRLIYFSYDVKMKEKGDIPEGYSVSREKKERFSLILESASTNQTSMYLCASSLLAGGDTDTQYFGPGTRLTVL.

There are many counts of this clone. The CDR3 DNA is TGTGCCAGCAGCTTAAAAGGGACAGGGGCTGGAAACACCATATATTTT. It codes for CASSLKGTGAGNTIYF. The chain has TRBV7-9 and TRBJ1-3; 10 bases line up with TRBD1. Germline V gene lookup returns CDR1 SEHNR and CDR2 FQNEAQ (reference sequence). The ends lost 2 bases at V and 2 bases at J; junction bases unmatched: 3. This CDR3 is 16 amino acids long.

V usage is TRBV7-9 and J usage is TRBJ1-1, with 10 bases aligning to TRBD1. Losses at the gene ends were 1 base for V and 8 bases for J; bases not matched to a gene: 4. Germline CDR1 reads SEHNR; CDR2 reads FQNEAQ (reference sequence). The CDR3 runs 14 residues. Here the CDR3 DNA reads TGTGCCAGCAGCTTAGGGGGACAGGGGAAGGAAGCTTTCTTT. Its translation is CASSLGGQGKEAFF.

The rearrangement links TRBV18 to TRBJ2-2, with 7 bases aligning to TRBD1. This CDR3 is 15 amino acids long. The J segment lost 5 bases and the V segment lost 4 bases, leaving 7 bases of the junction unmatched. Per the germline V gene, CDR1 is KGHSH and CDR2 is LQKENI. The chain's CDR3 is CASSLTTGQTGELFF. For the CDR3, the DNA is TGTGCCAGCTCACTAACGACAGGGCAAACCGGGGAGCTGTTTTTT. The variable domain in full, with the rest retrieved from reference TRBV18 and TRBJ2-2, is NAGVMQNPRHLVRRRGQEARLRCSPMKGHSHVYWYRQLPEEGLKFMVYLQKENIIDESGMPKERFSAEFPKEGPSILRIQQVVRGDSAAYFCASSLTTGQTGELFFGEGSRLTVL.

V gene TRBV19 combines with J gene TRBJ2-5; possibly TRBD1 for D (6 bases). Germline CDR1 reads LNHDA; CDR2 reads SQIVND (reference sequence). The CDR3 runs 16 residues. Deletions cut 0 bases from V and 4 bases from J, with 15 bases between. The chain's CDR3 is CASSIDLGRGGETQYF. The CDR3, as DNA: TGTGCCAGTAGTATAGATCTCGGCAGGGGTGGAGAGACCCAGTACTTC.

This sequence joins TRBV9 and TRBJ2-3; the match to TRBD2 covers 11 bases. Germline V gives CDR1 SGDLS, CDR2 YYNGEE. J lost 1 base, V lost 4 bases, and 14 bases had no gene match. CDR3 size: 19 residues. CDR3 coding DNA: TGTGCCAGCAGCCCAATATCTAGCGGGGGGCCCCCAGGCACAGATACGCAGTATTTT. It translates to CASSPISSGGPPGTDTQYF.

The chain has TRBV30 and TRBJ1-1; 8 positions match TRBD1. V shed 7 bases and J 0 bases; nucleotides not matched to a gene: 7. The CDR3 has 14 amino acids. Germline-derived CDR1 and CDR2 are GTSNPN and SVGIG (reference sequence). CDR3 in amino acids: CAYRTGWVNTEAFF. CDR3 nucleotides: TGTGCCTATCGGACAGGGTGGGTGAACACTGAAGCTTTCTTT. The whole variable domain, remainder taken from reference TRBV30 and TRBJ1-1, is SQTIHQWPATLVQPVGSPLSLECTVEGTSNPNLYWYRQAAGRGLQLLFYSVGIGQISSEVPQNLSASRPQDRQFILSSKKLLLSDSGFYLCAYRTGWVNTEAFFGQGTRLTVV.

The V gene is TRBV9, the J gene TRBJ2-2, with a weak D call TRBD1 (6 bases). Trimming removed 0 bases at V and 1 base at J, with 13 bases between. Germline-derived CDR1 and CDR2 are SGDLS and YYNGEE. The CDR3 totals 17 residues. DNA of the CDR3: TGTGCCAGCAGCGTAGGTTGGGGCAGGGGGAACACCGGGGAGCTGTTTTTT. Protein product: CASSVGWGRGNTGELFF.

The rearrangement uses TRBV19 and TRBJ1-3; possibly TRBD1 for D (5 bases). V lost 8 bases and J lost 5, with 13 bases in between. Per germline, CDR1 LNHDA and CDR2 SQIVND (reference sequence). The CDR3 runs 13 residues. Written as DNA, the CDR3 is TGTGCCAGTGGGGCGCCAGGGAGAAACACCATATATTTT. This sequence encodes CASGAPGRNTIYF.